This T cell receptor (beta chain) was retrieved from a study of shared clonotypes between healthy human individuals. Study summary: Two women and a few men aged 18 to 49 served as donors.

The material for each subset, its genomic DNA, was split evenly across several immunoSEQ plates. TCRdb keeps only in-frame clones here, not all; method: immunoSEQ multiplex PCR. The repertoire consists of about 2.3 million clones, with roughly 92% occurring once and the leading ten covering 0.3% to 0.45%. Broader study findings: Some naive CD4 clonotypes, 4.5% to 5.5%, turned up in common across several donors. Researchers found naive subsets generally carried larger estimated richness than memory subsets.

Remarks on this clone: Antigen specificity is unknown.

The CDR3 is made up of 15 amino acids. V was clipped by 3 bases and J by 1 base; unmatched bases: 5. Germline V CDR1 and CDR2: GTSNPN, SVGIG (reference sequence). This receptor was taken from a man between 18 and 29 years old in good health. Some clones in this sample may be carry-over from other donors' samples. Input material: naive CD4+ T cells from PBMCs. The subset was: CD45RA+ positively selected. The J gene is TRBJ2-2, the V gene TRBV30; 7 bases fit TRBD1. The CDR3 is CAWRGGALNTGELFF. DNA of the CDR3: TGTGCCTGGAGAGGGGGCGCGTTGAACACCGGGGAGCTGTTTTTT.